Listed below are T cell receptor beta chains from one sample, sequenced in a study of T cells after somatic rescue of genetic block. The method was immunoSEQ multiplex PCR; TCRdb's version includes in-frame clones alone and lacks a portion of them. Among 50,000 to 60,000 clones listed, approximately 96% were seen once. The sequencing input was peripheral blood mononuclear cells (PBMCs). The receptors were gathered from a child under two years old. The CDR3 runs from the conserved cysteine through the conserved F or W.

J gene	V gene	CDR3 protein
TRBJ2-7	TRBV4-2	CASSQTPGLDAHEQYF
TRBJ2-1	TRBV5-3	CARRWGTSGKNNEQFF
TRBJ2-7	TRBV28	CASSDLTGTYEQYF
TRBJ2-1	TRBV4-1	CASSHDRGEYNEQFF
TRBJ2-1	TRBV5-1	CASSREGLPNEQFF
TRBJ2-7	TRBV11-2	CAGSPGGGDEQYF
TRBJ2-2	TRBV7-6	CASSFHTGELFF
TRBJ1-6	TRBV4-3	CASSQEGRRGNSPLHF
TRBJ2-2	TRBV6-5	CASSYFPGQNTGELFF
TRBJ1-1	TRBV19	CASSQTPRGLSFF
TRBJ2-3	TRBV9	CASSVAGQGMDTQYF
TRBJ1-1	TRBV9	CASTRRGNWDTEAFF
TRBJ2-6	TRBV6-4	CASSFQGSGANVLTF
TRBJ2-7	TRBV7-2	CASSLAAVLTNYEQYF
TRBJ1-1	TRBV9	CASSAWTNTEAFF
TRBJ2-2	TRBV19	CASSRLANTGELFF
TRBJ2-5	TRBV9	CASSVGGQGRETQYF
TRBJ1-1	TRBV6-1	CASSHRGNTEAFF
TRBJ2-5	TRBV5-4	CASSLGTQETQYF
TRBJ2-7	TRBV5-1	CASSLGTSSYEQYF
TRBJ1-4	TRBV18	CASSPNHNEKLFF
TRBJ1-2	TRBV20-1	CSAWSYGYTF
TRBJ2-1	TRBV4-1	CASSQSFGLAGTTHNEQFF
TRBJ2-3	TRBV11-2	CASSLDTQYF
TRBJ2-2	TRBV5-4	CASSQSGSGTGELFF
TRBJ1-5	TRBV28	CASRHNQPQHF
TRBJ2-7	TRBV27	CASSSSGQGYEQYF
TRBJ2-3	TRBV7-2	CASSLGLAGDTQYF
TRBJ1-2	TRBV12-5	CASGLVQGFGYTF
TRBJ2-3	TRBV15	CATSTGDSTDTQYF
TRBJ1-2	TRBV7-2	CASSPGTNYGYTF
TRBJ2-2	TRBV4-1	CASSQHNTGELFF
TRBJ2-2	TRBV5-1	CASSLGRGYAGELFF
TRBJ1-1	TRBV7-9	CASSLAGHTEAFF
TRBJ1-4	TRBV5-6	CASSPGHLNEKLFF
TRBJ2-3	TRBV13	CASSYGTSGTSTDTQYF
TRBJ1-4	TRBV5-1	CASSLGTGGEKLFF
TRBJ2-2	TRBV6-6	CASSYSEGGELFF
TRBJ2-7	TRBV5-5	CASSLAGGPAYEQYF
TRBJ1-2	TRBV9	CASSVGQGGGDGYTF
TRBJ2-7	TRBV28	CASSPGTAREQYF
TRBJ2-1	TRBV5-1	CASSAQGAIFDYEQFF